The 26 T cell receptor beta chains below were found in one sample sequenced in a study of blood T cell repertoires in COVID-19 (TCRdb year 2020). Library preparation was by the immunoSEQ multiplex PCR assay. The immuneACCESS repertoire file appears here via TCRdb, limited to in-frame rearrangements. These files lack a portion of the clones; in checked studies, under half of the deficit traces to unresolved V genes, and the cause of the others is not known. The sample includes around 120,000 clones, with more than 60% observed a single time. Around 2% of the sample is taken by the ten largest. The specimen sequenced was peripheral blood. These receptors were obtained from a woman in her 70s with acute or convalescent COVID-19.

In this sample, this clone turned up a few times. The V and J genes are TRBV15 and TRBJ1-1; D not resolved. Deletions cut 1 base from V and 5 bases from J, with 11 bases between. The CDR3 length is 14 residues. Per germline, CDR1 LNHNV and CDR2 YYDKDF (reference sequence). CDR3 in amino acids: CATSRGGGNTEAFF. CDR3 DNA sequence: TGTGCCACCAGCAGAGGGGGAGGAAATACTGAAGCTTTCTTT.

The chain couples TRBV19 to TRBJ1-1, with D uncertain. Trimming pared 8 bases from V and 4 bases from J, leaving 11 bases between. Germline CDR1 is LNHDA and CDR2 is SQIVND (reference sequence). The CDR3 length is 12 residues. CDR3: CASLRGFTEAFF. In DNA, the CDR3 is TGTGCCAGTCTGCGGGGTTTCACTGAAGCTTTCTTT.

The chain has TRBV11-2 and TRBJ1-2; D gene unclear. The V end was cut by 8 bases, the J end by 8 bases, with 15 bases between. The CDR3 loop spans 12 amino acids. Germline V gives CDR1 SGHAT, CDR2 FQNNGV. CDR3 amino acids: CASGGVYGGYTF. The CDR3 nucleotides read TGTGCCAGCGGCGGCGTCTATGGGGGCTACACCTTC.

The V call is TRBV7-2, the J call TRBJ1-1; TRBD1 matches at 7 bases. Germline loops: CDR1 SGHTA, CDR2 FQGNSA. This CDR3 has 13 amino acids. The trim removed 5 bases at V and 8 bases at J, leaving 8 bases unmatched. CDR3 DNA: TGTGCCAGCAGCCCAATTAGACAGGGAGAAGCTTTCTTT. As protein: CASSPIRQGEAFF. The full variable domain, with the rest looked up from reference TRBV7-2 and TRBJ1-1, is GAGVSQSPSNKVTEKGKDVELRCDPISGHTALYWYRQSLGQGLEFLIYFQGNSAPDKSGLPSDRFSAERTGGSVSTLTIQRTQQEDSAVYLCASSPIRQGEAFFGQGTRLTVV.

The chain recombines TRBV11-2 with TRBJ2-7; D is undetermined. Trimming stripped 0 bases from V and 3 bases from J, with 15 bases between. In germline, CDR1 is SGHAT, CDR2 FQNNGV. The CDR3 consists of 16 residues. Here the CDR3 DNA reads TGTGCCAGCAGCTTAGAGACCGGCGGTGGTCACTACGAGCAGTACTTC. Translating it yields CASSLETGGGHYEQYF.

A few counts support this clone. V is TRBV25-1 and J is TRBJ1-2, with 8 bases fitting TRBD1. This CDR3 contains 14 residues. Germline CDR1 MGHDK, CDR2 SYGVNS. Trimming cost V 5 bases and J 2 bases; bases outside gene matches: 4. The CDR3 DNA sequence: TGTGCCAGCAGTAAAGGACAGGGCAACTATGGCTACACCTTC. Amino acids: CASSKGQGNYGYTF.

The rearrangement joins TRBV27 to TRBJ1-3; TRBD1 matches at 9 bases. With V trimmed by 6 bases and J by 3 bases, 12 bases remained unmatched. The V gene's germline CDR1 is MNHEY and CDR2 SMNVEV (reference sequence). The CDR3 is 17 amino acids. The CDR3: CASSTAGQGIYGNTIYF. Written as DNA, the CDR3 is TGTGCCAGCAGCACGGCGGGACAGGGAATATATGGAAACACCATATATTTT.

The J gene is TRBJ2-7, the V gene TRBV2; 10 bases agree with TRBD1. Germline CDR1 is SNHLY and CDR2 is FYNNEI. With V trimmed by 4 bases and J by 6 bases, 12 bases remained unmatched. This CDR3 has 16 amino acids. This chain's CDR3 is CASSGTRDRGGPEQYF. The CDR3 nucleotides are TGTGCCAGCAGTGGGACCAGGGACAGGGGAGGGCCCGAGCAGTACTTC.

The V call is TRBV10-1, the J call TRBJ2-1; D gene uncertain. The CDR3 spans 12 residues. Germline assignment: CDR1 WNHNN and CDR2 SYGVQD (reference sequence). Trimming pared 8 bases from V and 4 bases from J, leaving 9 bases between. CDR3: CASPLSYNEQFF. CDR3 coding DNA: TGCGCCAGCCCGCTAAGTTACAATGAGCAGTTCTTC.

The V gene is TRBV11-3, the J gene TRBJ2-1; D remains unclear. The CDR3 loop spans 14 amino acids. From germline, CDR1 is SGHNT and CDR2 YENEEA. Trimming took 0 bases from V and 8 from J, leaving 11 bases between them. The CDR3 region is CASSLDPGSDEQFF. DNA of the CDR3: TGTGCCAGCAGCTTAGATCCGGGTTCCGATGAGCAGTTCTTC.

This clone was counted at least ten times. This chain links TRBV5-1 with TRBJ1-2; 8 nucleotides agree with TRBD1. The J segment lost 4 bases and the V segment lost 2 bases, leaving 16 bases of the junction unmatched. Germline V gene sequence: CDR1 SGHRS, CDR2 YFSETQ. The CDR3 covers 18 residues. The CDR3 DNA follows: TGCGCCAGCAGCTTACCGGGACAGGCTTCAGGCCCTAGCTATGGCTACACCTTC. Residues: CASSLPGQASGPSYGYTF. The full variable domain, with the rest looked up from reference TRBV5-1 and TRBJ1-2, is KAGVTQTPRYLIKTRGQQVTLSCSPISGHRSVSWYQQTPGQGLQFLFEYFSETQRNKGNFPGRFSGRQFSNSRSEMNVSTLELGDSALYLCASSLPGQASGPSYGYTFGSGTRLTVV.

This clone was seen once. The chain uses TRBV5-6 and TRBJ1-4; D is perhaps TRBD1 (6 bases). Germline CDR1 and CDR2: SGHDT and YYEEEE. V was trimmed by 4 bases and J by 3 bases, leaving 13 bases between them. The CDR3 is made up of 15 amino acids. Written as DNA, the CDR3 is TGTGCCAGCAGCAACGGACAGACCTCTAATGAAAAACTGTTTTTT. Translation: CASSNGQTSNEKLFF. The full variable domain, in which reference TRBV5-6 and TRBJ1-4 provide the parts outside the CDR3, is DAGVTQSPTHLIKTRGQQVTLRCSPKSGHDTVSWYQQALGQGPQFIFQYYEEEERQRGNFPDRFSGHQFPNYSSELNVNALLLGDSALYLCASSNGQTSNEKLFFGSGTQLSVL.

This clone was seen a handful of times. This chain connects TRBV5-6 to TRBJ2-5, with D possibly TRBD1 on 6 matching bases. This CDR3 contains 14 residues. Trimming stripped 3 bases from V and 4 bases from J, with 13 bases between. Germline V gives CDR1 SGHDT, CDR2 YYEEEE. The CDR3 coding sequence is TGTGCCAGCAGCTCAAAACAGGGATCAGAGACCCAGTACTTC. Protein: CASSSKQGSETQYF.

The chain employs TRBV11-2 and TRBJ1-5; D might be TRBD1 (5 bases). The CDR3 contains 13 residues. The ends were cut back, 6 bases at V and 5 bases at J, with 11 bases in the middle. The germline CDR1 and CDR2 sequences are SGHAT and FQNNGV. The CDR3 sequence: CASSPGGDQPQHF. CDR3 sequence (DNA): TGTGCCAGCAGTCCGGGGGGGGATCAGCCCCAGCATTTT. The complete variable domain, with remaining parts taken from reference TRBV11-2 and TRBJ1-5, reads EAGVAQSPRYKIIEKRQSVAFWCNPISGHATLYWYQQILGQGPKLLIQFQNNGVVDDSQLPKDRFSAERLKGVDSTLKIQPAKLEDSAVYLCASSPGGDQPQHFGDGTRLSIL.

The gene calls are TRBV18 and TRBJ1-4; no clear D gene. The CDR3 is 16 amino acids. Germline V gene data show CDR1 as KGHSH and CDR2 as LQKENI. V was cut by 3 bases and J by 0 bases, with 11 bases left in between. CDR3 DNA sequence: TGTGCCAGCTCACCCCACGCAGGTGCAACTAATGAAAAACTGTTTTTT. Translated: CASSPHAGATNEKLFF.

The rearrangement joins TRBV19 to TRBJ2-1, with 8 positions matching TRBD1. The CDR3 has 16 residues. Losses at the gene ends were 4 bases for V and 7 bases for J; bases not matched to a gene: 12. Germline CDR1 and CDR2: LNHDA and SQIVND (reference sequence). The CDR3 DNA sequence: TGTGCCAGTAGTAAATTATGGCAGGGGGCCATTAATGAGCAGTTCTTC. It specifies CASSKLWQGAINEQFF.

CDR3 nucleotides: TGTGCCATCTACGGGGGAGTAAATAGCAATCAGCCCCAGCATTTT. Its translation: CAIYGGVNSNQPQHF. V usage is TRBV6-5 and J usage is TRBJ1-5, with D perhaps matching TRBD1 (5 bases). Germline V gene data show CDR1 as MNHEY and CDR2 as SVGAGI. Trimming left V 10 bases short and J 0 bases short, with 16 bases between. There are 15 residues in the CDR3.

V is TRBV6-2 or TRBV6-3 and J is TRBJ2-5, with a possible D match to TRBD1 (5 bases). Germline lookup yields CDR1 MNHEY and CDR2 SVGEGT. V lost 0 bases, J lost 5 bases, and 13 bases lay in between. The CDR3 has 15 residues. As DNA, the CDR3 is TGTGCCAGCAGTTACTCGACCCAGGGCTGGGAGACCCAGTACTTC. This sequence encodes CASSYSTQGWETQYF.

J is TRBJ2-5 and V is TRBV6-2 or TRBV6-3, with 7 positions matching TRBD1. This CDR3 has 13 amino acids. J lost 7 bases, V lost 5 bases, and 7 bases had no gene match. Germline V gene lookup returns CDR1 MNHEY and CDR2 SVGEGT. The CDR3 loop reads CASSTGTAVTQYF. CDR3 DNA: TGTGCCAGCAGTACGGGGACAGCCGTGACCCAGTACTTC.

This clone has just a few counts. This rearrangement joins TRBV18 to TRBJ1-2, with 9 bases that match TRBD1. V trimming: 0 bases; J trimming: 4 bases; junction bases outside the gene matches: 3. The germline CDR1 and CDR2 sequences are KGHSH and LQKENI. The CDR3 is made up of 15 amino acids. The DNA for the CDR3 is TGTGCCAGCTCACCACCACAGGGGGCTGGCTATGGCTACACCTTC. Translated: CASSPPQGAGYGYTF.

The chain employs TRBV21-1 and TRBJ2-2; whether TRBD2, the table's D call, matches the DNA was not checked. TRBV21-1 is a documented pseudogene. The CDR3 is made up of 18 amino acids. CDR3: CASSKNGLRKEDTGELFF. CDR3 DNA sequence: TGTGCCAGCAGCAAAAATGGACTCCGAAAAGAGGACACCGGGGAGCTGTTTTTT.

V gene TRBV3-1 (or the pseudogene TRBV3-2) combines with J gene TRBJ1-6; TRBD1 matches at 10 bases. CDR1 is LGHDT, CDR2 YNNKEL, per germline (reference sequence). The V and J ends lost 1 base and 6 bases, in that order; junction bases with no gene match: 6. The CDR3 has 17 residues. In DNA, the CDR3 is TGTGCCAGCAGCCAAGGGACAGGGGGTTTCTCTAATTCACCCCTCCACTTT. Translated: CASSQGTGGFSNSPLHF.

The J gene is TRBJ2-5, the V gene TRBV18, with D possibly being TRBD1 (6 bases). V shed 0 bases and J shed 2 bases, with 16 bases lying between them. The CDR3 extends over 17 amino acids. Per the germline V gene, CDR1 is KGHSH and CDR2 is LQKENI. CDR3 amino acids: CASSPPVGAESQETQYF. The CDR3 DNA follows: TGTGCCAGCTCACCACCGGTGGGGGCCGAGTCACAAGAGACCCAGTACTTC.

This clone was detected ten times or more. This chain connects TRBV2 to TRBJ1-6, with D perhaps matching TRBD1 (5 bases). CDR1 is SNHLY, CDR2 FYNNEI, per germline. V was clipped by 0 bases and J by 9 bases, with 15 bases between them. There are 16 residues in the CDR3. CDR3 loop: CASSEAPAGMGSPLHF. The DNA of the CDR3 is TGTGCCAGCAGTGAAGCGCCGGCAGGGATGGGTTCACCCCTCCACTTT.

This chain connects TRBV10-3 to TRBJ1-3; D not certain. The CDR3 is made up of 14 amino acids. CDR1 ENHRY and CDR2 SYGVKD come from the germline V gene. V shed 3 bases and J shed 2 bases, with 8 bases lying between them. CDR3 in amino acids: CAISESGTGNTIYF. As DNA, the CDR3 is TGTGCCATCAGTGAATCGGGGACTGGAAACACCATATATTTT.

The sample holds a few counts of this clone. The V gene is TRBV5-6, the J gene TRBJ1-3, with 7 positions matching TRBD1. Germline V CDR1 and CDR2: SGHDT, YYEEEE. There are 17 residues in the CDR3. J lost 0 bases, V lost 4 bases, and 10 bases had no gene match. CDR3 DNA: TGTGCCAGCAGCACGAGGACAGGAGTGCCCTCTGGAAACACCATATATTTT. This encodes CASSTRTGVPSGNTIYF.